This TCR beta chain stems from a study of T-cell memory formation after mild COVID-19. A single record per CDR3 protein comes from TCRdb applying MiXCR to the 5' RACE reads. The data show hundreds of thousands of distinct CDR3 sequences, 16% seen once. This clonotype was observed a few times. This receptor was obtained from a man in his late teens or twenties who had mild COVID-19 (a few samples of this study predate the infection). Cell type and time point are not known. Sequencing input: PBMCs or a T cell subset sorted from them (not recorded which).

The CDR3 sequence: CASSAGAAAFF. CDR3 in DNA: TGTGCCAGCAGCGCCGGGGCAGCGGCTTTCTTT. J is TRBJ1-1 and V is TRBV6-5; D possibly corresponds to TRBD1 (5 bases). Trimming removed 6 bases from V and 11 bases from J, with 13 bases in between. This CDR3 has 11 residues. Germline V gene lookup returns CDR1 MNHEY and CDR2 SVGAGI.